The 22 T cell receptor beta chains below all came from one sample that was sequenced in a study of vaccination and CD4 T cells after COVID-19. What these receptors recognize is not known. With the Oncomine TCR Beta short-read assay, DNA from cultured CD4+ T cells was sequenced. One entry per CDR3 protein results from TCRdb running MiXCR on the PCR reads. The sample carries more than 13,000 distinct CDR3 sequences, about 76% recorded once. Treatment defined: approximately 11-day PBMC culture with coronavirus spike peptide pools or control peptides (ViraFEST assay). The specimen was CD4+ T cells from blood, cultured in vitro. These receptors were obtained from a human donor who had recovered from COVID-19.

This sequence joins TRBV6-1 and TRBJ1-2; TRBD1 agrees at 9 bases. The CDR3 loop spans 16 amino acids. CDR1 MNHNS and CDR2 SASEGT come from the germline V gene. J was trimmed by 4 bases and V by 3 bases; bases with no gene match: 9. The CDR3: CASSDKGDRVPYGYTF. The CDR3 DNA reads TGTGCCAGCAGTGACAAAGGGGACAGGGTTCCCTATGGCTACACCTTC.

This clonotype has more than one count but fewer than ten. V and J are TRBV20-1 and TRBJ2-5, with 11 bases fitting TRBD2. There are 14 residues in the CDR3. Per germline, CDR1 DFQATT and CDR2 SNEGSKA (reference sequence). V lost 4 bases to trimming and J lost 3 bases; unmatched junction nucleotides: 4. CDR3 coding DNA: TGCAGTGCTACCGGACTAGCGGGCAAAGAGACCCAGTACTTC. Amino acid sequence: CSATGLAGKETQYF.

The chain employs TRBV7-6 and TRBJ2-1; 11 bases map to TRBD2. J lost 4 bases, V lost 5 bases, and 7 bases had no gene match. CDR3 length equals 16 residues. The V gene's germline CDR1 is SGHVS and CDR2 FNYEAQ. CDR3 region: CASSPKGLAVYNEQFF. The CDR3 DNA is TGTGCCAGCAGCCCCAAGGGACTAGCGGTATACAATGAGCAGTTCTTC.

V gene TRBV6-1 combines with J gene TRBJ1-1, with a tentative D call TRBD1 (5 bases). The V gene lost 6 bases and the J gene lost 1 base, with 12 bases spanning the gap. The CDR3 totals 14 residues. The germline V gene encodes CDR1 MNHNS and CDR2 SASEGT. The CDR3 is CASRTGRANTEAFF. DNA for the CDR3: TGTGCCAGCAGGACGGGACGGGCGAACACTGAAGCTTTCTTT.

This clonotype has just a few counts. The rearrangement uses TRBV10-3 and TRBJ1-6; tentatively, D is TRBD1 (5 bases). The CDR3 has 13 amino acids. V lost 0 bases, J lost 10 bases, and 7 bases lay in between. The germline CDR1 and CDR2 sequences are ENHRY and SYGVKD. As DNA, the CDR3 is TGTGCCATCAGTGAGTCGGGGGTCTCACCCCTCCACTTT. It is translated as CAISESGVSPLHF.

The chain has TRBV20-1 and TRBJ2-2; the D gene could be TRBD1 or TRBD2 (6 bases each). CDR3 size: 15 residues. V was shortened by 0 bases and J by 3 bases, with 11 bases between the two germline ends. Germline V gene data show CDR1 as DFQATT and CDR2 as SNEGSKA (reference sequence). In nucleotides, the CDR3 is TGCAGTGCTAGAGAATGGGGGGCCGACACCGGGGAGCTGTTTTTT. It is translated as CSAREWGADTGELFF.

V gene TRBV30 combines with J gene TRBJ1-5; D uncertain. Trimming removed 0 bases from V and 3 bases from J, with 6 bases in between. The CDR3 sequence is 13 residues long. Germline CDR1 reads GTSNPN; CDR2 reads SVGIG (reference sequence). Here the CDR3 reads CAWSVGTNQPQHF. The DNA of the CDR3 is TGTGCCTGGAGTGTAGGCACCAATCAGCCCCAGCATTTT.

The chain combines TRBV6-5 with TRBJ2-4; D is uncertain. V was shortened by 4 bases and J by 8 bases, with 9 bases between the two germline ends. Germline-derived CDR1 and CDR2 are MNHEY and SVGAGI. The CDR3 runs 12 residues. As DNA, the CDR3 is TGTGCCAGCAGTTCGTACCGGGACATTCAGTACTTC. It codes for CASSSYRDIQYF.

The chain carries TRBV28 and TRBJ1-1; tentative D call: TRBD1 (5 bases). The CDR3 is 13 amino acids. Germline values: CDR1 MDHEN, CDR2 SYDVKM. V was shortened by 11 bases and J by 0 bases, with 13 bases between the two germline ends. CDR3 nucleotide sequence: TGTGCCTACCGCCAGGGAATGAACACTGAAGCTTTCTTT. Translating gives CAYRQGMNTEAFF.

This clonotype was seen more than once but under ten times. V gene TRBV20-1 combines with J gene TRBJ1-1; the match to TRBD1 covers 7 bases. Germline assignment: CDR1 DFQATT and CDR2 SNEGSKA (reference sequence). The CDR3 is 18 amino acids. Trimming at V came to 0 bases and at J to 2 bases, leaving 15 bases not matched to a gene. The CDR3 DNA is TGCAGTGCTAGAGAATGGTTCGGGAGAACAGGGGTAAACACTGAAGCTTTCTTT. Protein product: CSAREWFGRTGVNTEAFF.

The rearrangement joins TRBV28 to TRBJ1-1; the D gene is possibly TRBD1 (6 bases). With 3 bases removed from V and 4 bases from J, the gap between germline ends came to 12 bases. The CDR3 runs to 14 residues. CDR1 is MDHEN, CDR2 SYDVKM, per germline. CDR3 loop: CASSFGGAGTEAFF. The CDR3 bases are TGTGCCAGCAGTTTTGGGGGGGCAGGCACTGAAGCTTTCTTT.

This rearrangement joins TRBV20-1 to TRBJ1-1; 7 nucleotides match TRBD1. The germline V gene encodes CDR1 DFQATT and CDR2 SNEGSKA (reference sequence). There are 12 residues in the CDR3. J was trimmed by 6 bases and V by 3 bases; bases with no gene match: 4. CDR3 DNA: TGCAGTGCTAGGGGTCAGGGGGCTGAAGCTTTCTTT. Translated, it gives CSARGQGAEAFF.

The chain uses TRBV28 and TRBJ1-2; D not certain. The CDR3 totals 13 residues. CDR1 and CDR2 from the germline V gene are MDHEN and SYDVKM. The V gene lost 5 bases and the J gene lost 6 bases, with 13 bases spanning the gap. CDR3 residues: CASSLPSNDGYTF. DNA for the CDR3: TGTGCCAGCAGTCTCCCGTCGAATGATGGCTACACCTTC.

V gene TRBV7-8 combines with J gene TRBJ1-5; D gene unclear. Germline CDR1 is SGHVS and CDR2 is FQNEAQ. With 5 bases removed from V and 2 bases from J, the gap between germline ends came to 13 bases. The CDR3 loop spans 15 amino acids. The CDR3 DNA sequence: TGTGCCAGCAGCCAAGCAGTGGTGGGCAATCAGCCCCAGCATTTT. Protein: CASSQAVVGNQPQHF.

This chain joins TRBV5-1 and TRBJ2-1; D unresolved. Trimming took off 0 bases at V and 15 bases at J, with 10 bases between the two ends. The CDR3 runs 11 residues. CDR1 and CDR2 (germline): SGHRS, YFSETQ. The chain's CDR3 is CASSLGETMFF. The CDR3 DNA is TGCGCCAGCAGCTTGGGTGAGACCATGTTCTTC.

The rearrangement uses TRBV19 and TRBJ2-1, with TRBD2 matching 7 bases. The trim removed 5 bases at V and 0 bases at J, leaving 7 bases unmatched. CDR3 length equals 16 residues. Per the germline V gene, CDR1 is LNHDA and CDR2 is SQIVND (reference sequence). The CDR3 DNA follows: TGTGCCAGTAGTCGCCGACTAGCCAGCTCCTACAATGAGCAGTTCTTC. Its translation: CASSRRLASSYNEQFF.

The chain employs TRBV24-1 and TRBJ2-5; TRBD2 matches 12 bases. V lost 0 bases to trimming and J lost 5 bases; unmatched junction nucleotides: 6. CDR3 length: 17 amino acids. Germline V gene data show CDR1 as KGHDR and CDR2 as SFDVKD. The CDR3, as DNA: TGTGCCACCAGTGATTTGGCTAGCGGGAGGGCCTTGGAGACCCAGTACTTC. Amino acids: CATSDLASGRALETQYF.

This chain's CDR3 is CASSFGSTNQPQHF. CDR3 in DNA: TGTGCCAGCAGCTTCGGCAGCACCAATCAGCCCCAGCATTTT. The J gene is TRBJ1-5, the V gene TRBV7-2, with D hard to call. The CDR3 totals 14 residues. CDR1 is SGHTA, CDR2 FQGNSA, per germline. V was pared by 3 bases and J by 3 bases, with 9 bases between.

The rearrangement uses TRBV10-1 and TRBJ2-3, with 7 bases lining up with TRBD1. Trimming took 4 bases from V and 3 from J; bases not matched to a gene: 7. The germline gives CDR1 WNHNN, CDR2 SYGVQD (reference sequence). The CDR3 runs 15 residues. The CDR3 region is CASSAGGLKTDTQYF. CDR3 nucleotide sequence: TGCGCCAGCAGTGCAGGGGGTTTGAAGACAGATACGCAGTATTTT.

This clonotype is a singleton in its sample. The chain is built from TRBV30 and TRBJ1-5, with D possibly TRBD1 on 6 matching bases. The germline gives CDR1 GTSNPN, CDR2 SVGIG (reference sequence). The CDR3 runs to 16 residues. Trimming left V 3 bases short and J 0 bases short, with 15 bases between. The CDR3 here is CAWSRARGVSNQPQHF. As DNA, the CDR3 is TGTGCCTGGAGCCGGGCGAGGGGGGTTAGCAATCAGCCCCAGCATTTT.

The chain links TRBV7-2 to TRBJ2-1; perhaps TRBD2 as D (7 bases). CDR3 size: 16 residues. Trimming cost V 1 base and J 4 bases, with 14 bases left between them. Per germline, CDR1 SGHTA and CDR2 FQGNSA. CDR3 nucleotides: TGTGCCAGCAGCTTAGGGGCGGGGGCACCTTACAATGAGCAGTTCTTC. Protein product: CASSLGAGAPYNEQFF.

The chain carries TRBV7-2 and TRBJ1-2; D gene uncertain. There are 14 residues in the CDR3. The ends were cut back, 1 base at V and 4 bases at J, with 10 bases in the middle. Germline V CDR1 and CDR2: SGHTA, FQGNSA. The CDR3 reads CASSLDTVFYGYTF. The CDR3 DNA reads TGTGCCAGCAGCTTAGATACAGTTTTCTATGGCTACACCTTC.